These T cell receptor beta chains were read from a single sample in a study of tumor-infiltrating lymphocytes in oesophageal squamous cell carcinoma. MiXCR was run by TCRdb on the PCR reads, yielding one entry per CDR3 protein. This table holds more than 15,000 distinct CDR3 sequences, 40% to 55% found once. Sequencing was done on a sample of normal esophageal tissue next to the tumor. Receptor source: a female donor with esophageal squamous cell carcinoma. CDR3s include the opening cysteine and the closing phenylalanine or tryptophan. A D gene is named only where the DNA matches it firmly. Clone size is stated in some rows and not others, as once, few, many or a class when expanded.

V gene: TRBV7-8
J gene: TRBJ2-1
D gene: TRBD2
clone size: medium-sized
CDR3 DNA: TGTGCCAGCAGCTTATTGGCTAGCGGACACAATGAGCAGTTCTTC
CDR3 protein: CASSLLASGHNEQFF

V gene: TRBV7-6
J gene: TRBJ2-1
D gene: TRBD2
clone size: .
CDR3 DNA: TGTGCTAGCAGCTTATTAGCGGGGGGCCTAAATGAGCAGTTCTTC
CDR3 protein: CASSLLAGGLNEQFF

V gene: TRBV7-9
J gene: TRBJ2-3
D gene: TRBD2
clone size: .
CDR3 DNA: TGTGCCAGCAGCGGAGAACGGGGGGGCGAGGGCACAGATACGCAGTATTTT
CDR3 protein: CASSGERGGEGTDTQYF

V gene: TRBV7-6
J gene: TRBJ2-5
D gene: .
clone size: .
CDR3 DNA: TGTGCCAGCAGCTTAGGCGGACTGCCAGAGACCCAGTACTTC
CDR3 protein: CASSLGGLPETQYF

V gene: TRBV19
J gene: TRBJ1-5
D gene: .
clone size: .
CDR3 DNA: TGTGCCAGTAGTCATACAGGGTTACGAGGTGAGCCCCAGCATTTT
CDR3 protein: CASSHTGLRGEPQHF

V gene: TRBV3-1
J gene: TRBJ2-1
D gene: TRBD2
clone size: .
CDR3 DNA: TGTGCCAGCAGCCGGGGGACTAGCGGTAGCTCCTACAATGAGCAGTTCTTC
CDR3 protein: CASSRGTSGSSYNEQFF

V gene: TRBV6-2/TRBV6-3
J gene: TRBJ2-7
D gene: TRBD1
clone size: .
CDR3 DNA: TGTGCCAGCAGGGGGGACAGGGGGATTTACGAGCAGTACTTC
CDR3 protein: CASRGDRGIYEQYF

V gene: TRBV6-1
J gene: TRBJ2-1
D gene: .
clone size: many
CDR3 DNA: TGTGCCAGCAGTTATGTAGGGACGGAGACCCAGTTCTTC
CDR3 protein: CASSYVGTETQFF

V gene: TRBV7-2
J gene: TRBJ2-1
D gene: .
clone size: .
CDR3 DNA: TGTGCCAGCAGCTTAGTCTACAATGAGCAGTTCTTC
CDR3 protein: CASSLVYNEQFF

V gene: TRBV11-2
J gene: TRBJ2-5
D gene: .
clone size: medium-sized
CDR3 DNA: TGTGCCAGTGGGACCCCCCAAGAGACCCAGTACTTC
CDR3 protein: CASGTPQETQYF

V gene: TRBV7-6
J gene: TRBJ2-1
D gene: TRBD2
clone size: .
CDR3 DNA: TGTGCCAGCAGCTTCCGGACCGGGACTAGCGGGAGCTCCTACAATGAGCAGTTCTTC
CDR3 protein: CASSFRTGTSGSSYNEQFF

V gene: TRBV7-3
J gene: TRBJ2-1
D gene: .
clone size: few
CDR3 DNA: TGTGCCAGCAGCTTCGGGGCCCGCAATGAGCAGTTCTTC
CDR3 protein: CASSFGARNEQFF

V gene: TRBV5-1
J gene: TRBJ1-6
D gene: TRBD1
clone size: many
CDR3 DNA: TGCGCCAGCAGCACGACAGGGTCGACTGAAGCACCCCTCCACTTT
CDR3 protein: CASSTTGSTEAPLHF

V gene: TRBV7-2
J gene: TRBJ2-4
D gene: .
clone size: .
CDR3 DNA: TGTGCCAGCAGCTTAGGGTTCGATTCACCCCTCCACTTC
CDR3 protein: CASSLGFDSPLHF

V gene: TRBV9
J gene: TRBJ1-2
D gene: .
clone size: .
CDR3 DNA: TGTGCCAGCAGCGTAGCCCCTACTCTTCTGATCTATGGCTACACCTTC
CDR3 protein: CASSVAPTLLIYGYTF

V gene: TRBV10-2
J gene: TRBJ1-5
D gene: TRBD1
clone size: many
CDR3 DNA: TGCGCCAGCCGAGCCGAGGGGGCACGAAATCAGCCCCAGCATTTT
CDR3 protein: CASRAEGARNQPQHF

V gene: TRBV27
J gene: TRBJ1-5
D gene: .
clone size: .
CDR3 DNA: TGTGCCAGCAGTGTGGAGCGAAATCAGCCCCAGCATTTT
CDR3 protein: CASSVERNQPQHF

V gene: TRBV7-2
J gene: TRBJ1-6
D gene: .
clone size: medium-sized
CDR3 DNA: TGTGCCAGCAGCTTAGGGGGGACAACTAATTCACCCCTCCACTTT
CDR3 protein: CASSLGGTTNSPLHF

V gene: TRBV10-3
J gene: TRBJ2-1
D gene: TRBD2
clone size: .
CDR3 DNA: TGTGCCATCAGGGGCCTAGCGGGAGATCAGGATGAGCAGTTCTTC
CDR3 protein: CAIRGLAGDQDEQFF

V gene: TRBV4-2
J gene: TRBJ1-2
D gene: .
clone size: .
CDR3 DNA: TGTGCCAGCAGCCCCTGGGCAGGGCAAGGGTATGGCTACACCTTC
CDR3 protein: CASSPWAGQGYGYTF

V gene: TRBV6-1
J gene: TRBJ2-7
D gene: .
clone size: once
CDR3 DNA: TGTGCCAGCAGTTGGGACCGATCCTACGAGCAGTACTTC
CDR3 protein: CASSWDRSYEQYF

V gene: TRBV7-6
J gene: TRBJ2-5
D gene: .
clone size: few
CDR3 DNA: TGTGCCAGCAGCTTACGAAGCGGGTACCAAGAGACCCAGTACTTC
CDR3 protein: CASSLRSGYQETQYF

V gene: TRBV6-1
J gene: TRBJ2-1
D gene: .
clone size: few
CDR3 DNA: TGTGCCAGCAGTCCACTGGTCTCCTACAATGAGCAGTTCTTC
CDR3 protein: CASSPLVSYNEQFF

V gene: TRBV28
J gene: TRBJ2-1
D gene: .
clone size: .
CDR3 DNA: TGTGCCAGCAGTACTGCAGGGGTTCGGCAGTTCTTC
CDR3 protein: CASSTAGVRQFF

V gene: TRBV7-3
J gene: TRBJ2-7
D gene: TRBD2
clone size: few
CDR3 DNA: TGTGCCAGCAGCTTATCCGGGGGGGGTACCTACGAGCAGTACTTC
CDR3 protein: CASSLSGGGTYEQYF

V gene: TRBV28
J gene: TRBJ2-7
D gene: .
clone size: many
CDR3 DNA: TGTGCCAGCAGTGATGCTAACAGAAACTACGAGCAGTACTTC
CDR3 protein: CASSDANRNYEQYF

V gene: TRBV7-6
J gene: TRBJ2-5
D gene: TRBD2
clone size: .
CDR3 DNA: TGTGCCAGCAGCTGGACTAGCGGGGGGGATCGAGAGACCCAGTACTTC
CDR3 protein: CASSWTSGGDRETQYF

V gene: TRBV5-1
J gene: TRBJ2-5
D gene: TRBD2
clone size: many
CDR3 DNA: TGCGCCAGCAGCTTGCTAGGATTAGCGGGAGGAAAAGAGACCCAGTACTTC
CDR3 protein: CASSLLGLAGGKETQYF

V gene: TRBV7-3
J gene: TRBJ2-7
D gene: .
clone size: .
CDR3 DNA: TGTGCCAGCAGCTTAGATACGGGTTTCGAGCAGTACTTC
CDR3 protein: CASSLDTGFEQYF

V gene: TRBV10-3
J gene: TRBJ2-1
D gene: TRBD1
clone size: many
CDR3 DNA: TGTGCCACCCAGACAGGGGCGGCAGAGCAGTTCTTC
CDR3 protein: CATQTGAAEQFF

V gene: TRBV11-3
J gene: TRBJ2-5
D gene: .
clone size: few
CDR3 DNA: TGTGCCAGCAGCCGCTCGACCTTAGGGAGGGAGACCCAGTACTTC
CDR3 protein: CASSRSTLGRETQYF

V gene: TRBV7-3
J gene: TRBJ2-2
D gene: .
clone size: .
CDR3 DNA: TGTGCCAGCACCCACGGGAGTACGGATACCGGGGAGCTGTTTTTT
CDR3 protein: CASTHGSTDTGELFF

V gene: TRBV9
J gene: TRBJ2-3
D gene: .
clone size: many
CDR3 DNA: TGTGCCAGCAGCCGAAACACAGATACGCAGTATTTT
CDR3 protein: CASSRNTDTQYF

V gene: TRBV7-2
J gene: TRBJ2-2
D gene: TRBD2
clone size: medium-sized
CDR3 DNA: TGTGCCAGCAGCTTAGACCTAGCGGGAATGTCCGGGGAGCTGTTTTTT
CDR3 protein: CASSLDLAGMSGELFF

V gene: TRBV11-3
J gene: TRBJ2-3
D gene: .
clone size: many
CDR3 DNA: TGTGCCAGCAGCTTAGAGGGCAGTTCCACAGATACGCAGTATTTT
CDR3 protein: CASSLEGSSTDTQYF

V gene: TRBV12-3/TRBV12-4
J gene: TRBJ2-6
D gene: .
clone size: .
CDR3 DNA: TGTGCCAGCAGTGTACAGGGATCTGGGGCCAACGTCCTGACTTTC
CDR3 protein: CASSVQGSGANVLTF

V gene: TRBV5-1
J gene: TRBJ1-1
D gene: .
clone size: many
CDR3 DNA: TGCGCCAGCAGCTTGGGGACAGCAAACACTGAAGCTTTCTTT
CDR3 protein: CASSLGTANTEAFF

V gene: TRBV11-2
J gene: TRBJ1-1
D gene: TRBD1
clone size: .
CDR3 DNA: TGTGCCAGCAGCTTGGGACAGGGAAGAGACACTGAAGCTTTCTTT
CDR3 protein: CASSLGQGRDTEAFF

V gene: TRBV20-1
J gene: TRBJ1-5
D gene: .
clone size: few
CDR3 DNA: TGCAGTGCAAAGACAGATTATAGCAATCAGCCCCAGCATTTT
CDR3 protein: CSAKTDYSNQPQHF

V gene: TRBV4-2
J gene: TRBJ2-3
D gene: TRBD1
clone size: .
CDR3 DNA: TGTGCCAGCAGCCCTACAGGGGGCGTCACAGATACGCAGTATTTT
CDR3 protein: CASSPTGGVTDTQYF

V gene: TRBV28
J gene: TRBJ1-2
D gene: .
clone size: medium-sized
CDR3 DNA: TGTGCCAGCAGTTTAGAAGGGTACGGGTTGAAGGGCTACACCTTC
CDR3 protein: CASSLEGYGLKGYTF

V gene: TRBV7-2
J gene: TRBJ2-1
D gene: TRBD2
clone size: once
CDR3 DNA: TGTGCCACCAATAGCGGGTGGCCCTACAATGAGCAGTTCTTC
CDR3 protein: CATNSGWPYNEQFF

V gene: TRBV24-1
J gene: TRBJ2-1
D gene: .
clone size: many
CDR3 DNA: TGTGCCACCAGTGATACCCCCAAGGGACTTTCCAATGAGCAGTTCTTC
CDR3 protein: CATSDTPKGLSNEQFF

V gene: TRBV19
J gene: TRBJ1-5
D gene: TRBD1
clone size: many
CDR3 DNA: TGTGCCAGTAGTTACGGGACAGGGGGGGGTCAGCCCCAGCATTTT
CDR3 protein: CASSYGTGGGQPQHF

V gene: TRBV7-1
J gene: TRBJ2-7
D gene: TRBD2
clone size: .
CDR3 DNA: TGTGCCAGCAGTCAGCGGGAGGGGCCCTACGAGCAGTACTTC
CDR3 protein: CASSQREGPYEQYF

V gene: TRBV24-1
J gene: TRBJ2-1
D gene: TRBD1
clone size: many
CDR3 DNA: TGTGCCACCAGTGATTTGCCCAGGGGGCGCAGGAATGAGCAGTTCTTC
CDR3 protein: CATSDLPRGRRNEQFF

V gene: TRBV6-1
J gene: TRBJ2-7
D gene: .
clone size: many
CDR3 DNA: TGTGCCAGCAGCTTGAGTGGGAAGGAGCAGTACTTC
CDR3 protein: CASSLSGKEQYF

V gene: TRBV6-9
J gene: TRBJ2-7
D gene: TRBD1
clone size: .
CDR3 DNA: TGTGCCAGCAGTTCACCGTACAGGGGAGCCTACGAGCAGTACTTC
CDR3 protein: CASSSPYRGAYEQYF

V gene: TRBV28
J gene: TRBJ2-1
D gene: .
clone size: .
CDR3 DNA: TGTGCCAGCGGACGCTTGGATGAGCAGTTCTTC
CDR3 protein: CASGRLDEQFF

V gene: TRBV7-6
J gene: TRBJ2-1
D gene: TRBD1
clone size: many
CDR3 DNA: TGTGCCAGCAGCTTAGTGTATTCAGGGGGCTCTAATGAGCAGTTCTTC
CDR3 protein: CASSLVYSGGSNEQFF

V gene: TRBV10-3
J gene: TRBJ1-6
D gene: .
clone size: many
CDR3 DNA: TGTGCCATCAGGGAAACAATGATGAATTCACCCCTCCACTTT
CDR3 protein: CAIRETMMNSPLHF

V gene: TRBV7-1
J gene: TRBJ2-7
D gene: .
clone size: .
CDR3 DNA: TGTGCCAGCATCGGCGGGACCTCCTACGAGCAGTACTTC
CDR3 protein: CASIGGTSYEQYF

V gene: TRBV7-8
J gene: TRBJ2-3
D gene: .
clone size: .
CDR3 DNA: TGTGCCAGCAGCTTAGTCCTCTGGGATACGCAGTATTTT
CDR3 protein: CASSLVLWDTQYF

V gene: TRBV7-2
J gene: TRBJ2-1
D gene: .
clone size: .
CDR3 DNA: TGTGCCAGCAGCCCAGCCTTGGCAGGAGAGCAGTTCTTC
CDR3 protein: CASSPALAGEQFF

V gene: TRBV18
J gene: TRBJ2-7
D gene: TRBD2
clone size: few
CDR3 DNA: TGTGCCAGCTCACCACCTAGGACTAGCGGGATTGGCTCCTACGAGCAGTACTTC
CDR3 protein: CASSPPRTSGIGSYEQYF